This T cell receptor beta chain was profiled in a study of cytomegalovirus exposure and HLA in healthy donors. Comment on this clone: Its antigen is not known.

The study, taken as a whole, reports: With further analysis later on, most CMV-associated TCR beta chains appeared HLA-restricted. Three of the chains that were CMV-associated were confirmed in vitro to be specific for CMV antigens.

The CDR3 is made up of 13 amino acids. CDR1 is MGHRA, CDR2 YSYEKL, per germline. Trimming cost V 2 bases and J 11 bases; bases outside gene matches: 3. PCR was performed using 60 Vbeta and 13 Jbeta primers. The data were produced by immunoSEQ multiplex PCR, yet TCRdb's version contains in-frame clones alone and is incomplete. The data contain nearly 80,000 clones, over 70% of them seen just once; the ten biggest clones take up 22%. Sequenced material: PBMCs. The chain is built from TRBV4-1 and TRBJ2-1; 10 bases agree with TRBD2. The clonotype originates from a woman aged 40 to 55 in good health and CMV-seropositive. CDR3: CASSQLTSGQQFF. The CDR3 DNA reads as TGCGCCAGCAGCCAACTGACTAGCGGGCAGCAGTTCTTC.